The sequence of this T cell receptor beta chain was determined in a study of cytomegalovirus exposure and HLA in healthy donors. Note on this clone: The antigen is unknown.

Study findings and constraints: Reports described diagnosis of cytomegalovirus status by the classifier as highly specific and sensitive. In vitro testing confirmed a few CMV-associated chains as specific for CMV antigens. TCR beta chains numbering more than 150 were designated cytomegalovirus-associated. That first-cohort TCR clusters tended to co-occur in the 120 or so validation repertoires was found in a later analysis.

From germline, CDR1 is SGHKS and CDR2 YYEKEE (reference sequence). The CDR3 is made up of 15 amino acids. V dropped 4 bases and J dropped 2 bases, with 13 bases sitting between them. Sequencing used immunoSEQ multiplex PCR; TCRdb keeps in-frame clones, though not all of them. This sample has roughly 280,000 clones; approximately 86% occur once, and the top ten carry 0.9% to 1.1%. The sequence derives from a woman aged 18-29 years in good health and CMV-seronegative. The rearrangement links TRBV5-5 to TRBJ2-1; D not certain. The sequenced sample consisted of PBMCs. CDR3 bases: TGTGCCAGCAGCGCCCGACTCGAACCCTACAATGAGCAGTTCTTC. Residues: CASSARLEPYNEQFF.